What follows are 9 T cell receptor beta chains derived from one specimen sequenced in a study of naive and memory T cell subsets. A UMI-containing oligonucleotide was joined by 3' ligation to the TCR cDNA template. The SP2 primer and nested alpha and beta constant region primers amplified ligated cDNA in four rounds. TCRdb ran MiXCR on the 5' RACE reads and lists one entry per CDR3 protein. The profile shows 55,000 to 65,000 distinct CDR3 sequences, around 8% of them singletons. The receptors come from a female donor in good health.

This clonotype was seen a few times. The chain uses TRBV7-9 and TRBJ2-3; 9 nucleotides match TRBD1. V was clipped by 5 bases and J by 3 bases; unmatched bases: 6. Per germline, CDR1 SEHNR and CDR2 FQNEAQ (reference sequence). The length of the CDR3 is 15 residues. The CDR3 DNA follows: TGTGCCAGCAGCCTGGGGACAGGGTGGACAGATACGCAGTATTTT. This translates into CASSLGTGWTDTQYF.

This clonotype was found many times. The gene calls are TRBV29-1 and TRBJ2-3; D may be TRBD2 (6 bases). With 1 base removed from V and 3 bases from J, the gap between germline ends came to 17 bases. The length of the CDR3 is 16 residues. The germline gives CDR1 SQVTM, CDR2 ANQGSEA. The CDR3 here is CSVEGHWGERTDTQYF. The CDR3 nucleotides read TGCAGCGTTGAAGGGCACTGGGGGGAGAGAACAGATACGCAGTATTTT.

This clonotype has more than one count but fewer than ten. The rearrangement uses TRBV30 and TRBJ2-7; 7 bases match TRBD1. Germline CDR1 is GTSNPN and CDR2 is SVGIG (reference sequence). Trimming removed 7 bases from V and 1 base from J; junction bases left unmatched: 10. The CDR3 is made up of 14 amino acids. CDR3: CALTGQTLSYEQYF. CDR3 coding DNA: TGTGCCTTGACGGGACAGACGTTGTCCTACGAGCAGTACTTC.

This clonotype was seen a handful of times. The chain joins TRBV5-1 to TRBJ2-3, with 9 bases matching TRBD2. Trimming removed 7 bases from V and 5 bases from J; junction bases left unmatched: 11. Germline assignment: CDR1 SGHRS and CDR2 YFSETQ. CDR3 length: 15 amino acids. For the CDR3, the DNA is TGCGCCAGCGCCCGGACTAGCGAGCATGGAGATACGCAGTATTTT. Translation gives CASARTSEHGDTQYF.

Here the CDR3 DNA reads TGCGCCAGCAGCCCGACCGGGACGGCCCAAGAGACCCAGTACTTC. It specifies CASSPTGTAQETQYF. J is TRBJ2-5 and V is TRBV5-1; D tentatively fits TRBD1 or TRBD2 (5 bases each). Trimming stripped 4 bases from V and 1 base from J, with 14 bases between. There are 15 residues in the CDR3. Germline V gene sequence: CDR1 SGHRS, CDR2 YFSETQ.

This clonotype was observed at least ten times. The chain combines TRBV30 with TRBJ1-5; D gene ambiguous. Trimming stripped 0 bases from V and 9 bases from J, with 12 bases between. The CDR3 spans 13 residues. CDR1 and CDR2 from the germline V gene are GTSNPN and SVGIG (reference sequence). The CDR3 reads CAWSVSLEAPQHF. For the CDR3, the DNA is TGTGCCTGGAGTGTATCGCTCGAGGCGCCCCAGCATTTT.

The rearrangement uses TRBV20-1 and TRBJ1-1; D remains ambiguous. The CDR3 is 13 amino acids. Germline CDR1 DFQATT, CDR2 SNEGSKA (reference sequence). Trimming pared 0 bases from V and 3 bases from J, leaving 8 bases between. The CDR3 reads CSAREARDTEAFF. The CDR3 DNA is TGCAGTGCTAGAGAAGCGAGGGACACTGAAGCTTTCTTT.

As concerns this clonotype: Being one base from a much bigger clone, this may be a read error. The rearrangement joins TRBV29-1 to TRBJ1-2; possible D gene TRBD1, 5 bases. The CDR3 totals 12 residues. The germline V gene has CDR1 SQVTM and CDR2 ANQGSEA. The CDR3 protein is CSVEGQGNGFTF. In DNA, the CDR3 is TGCAGCGTTGAGGGGCAGGGCAATGGCTTCACCTTC.

The rearrangement uses TRBV28 and TRBJ2-7; 7 bases agree with TRBD1. The ends lost 8 bases at V and 7 bases at J; junction bases unmatched: 11. Germline lookup yields CDR1 MDHEN and CDR2 SYDVKM. The CDR3 sequence is 13 residues long. CDR3 DNA: TGTGCCAGCGGGCTGACAGGGCTGCGGGAGCAGTACTTC. Translated, it gives CASGLTGLREQYF.